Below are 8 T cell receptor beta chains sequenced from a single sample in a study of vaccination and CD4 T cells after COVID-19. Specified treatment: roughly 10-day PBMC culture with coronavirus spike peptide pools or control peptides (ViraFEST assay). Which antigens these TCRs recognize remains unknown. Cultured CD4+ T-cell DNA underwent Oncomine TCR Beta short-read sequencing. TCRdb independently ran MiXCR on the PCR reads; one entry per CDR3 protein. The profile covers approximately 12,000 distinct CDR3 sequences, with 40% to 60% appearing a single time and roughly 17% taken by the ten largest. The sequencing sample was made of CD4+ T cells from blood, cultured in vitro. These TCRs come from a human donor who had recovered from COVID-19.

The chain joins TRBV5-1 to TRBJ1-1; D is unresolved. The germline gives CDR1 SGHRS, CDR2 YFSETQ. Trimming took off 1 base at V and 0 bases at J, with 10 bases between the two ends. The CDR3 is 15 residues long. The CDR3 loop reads CASSLHSAVNTEAFF. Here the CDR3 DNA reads TGCGCCAGCAGCTTGCATTCAGCGGTGAACACTGAAGCTTTCTTT.

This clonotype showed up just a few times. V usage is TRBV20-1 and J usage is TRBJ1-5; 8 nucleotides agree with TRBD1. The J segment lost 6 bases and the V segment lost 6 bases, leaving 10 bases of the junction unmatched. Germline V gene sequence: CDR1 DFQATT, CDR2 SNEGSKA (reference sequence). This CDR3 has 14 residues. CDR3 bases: TGCAGTGCGAGCCAGGGGGCAACTCGTCAGCCCCAGCATTTT. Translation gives CSASQGATRQPQHF.

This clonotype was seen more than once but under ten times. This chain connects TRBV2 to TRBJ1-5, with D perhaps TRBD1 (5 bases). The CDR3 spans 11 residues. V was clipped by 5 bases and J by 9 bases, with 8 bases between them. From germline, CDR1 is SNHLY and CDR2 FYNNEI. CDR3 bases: TGTGCCAGCAGTTATCAGGGGCCCCAGCATTTT. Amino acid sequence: CASSYQGPQHF.

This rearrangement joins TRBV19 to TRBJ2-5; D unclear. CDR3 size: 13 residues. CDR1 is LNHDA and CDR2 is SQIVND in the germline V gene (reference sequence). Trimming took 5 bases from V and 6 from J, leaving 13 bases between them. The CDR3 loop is CASSDMGGQTQYF. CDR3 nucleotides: TGTGCCAGTAGTGACATGGGTGGCCAGACCCAGTACTTC.

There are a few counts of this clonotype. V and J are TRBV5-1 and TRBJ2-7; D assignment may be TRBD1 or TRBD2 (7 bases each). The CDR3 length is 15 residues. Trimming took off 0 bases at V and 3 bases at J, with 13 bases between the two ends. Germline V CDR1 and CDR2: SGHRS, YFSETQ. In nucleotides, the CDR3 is TGCGCCAGCAGCTTGGGACAGGGAGGGTACTACGAGCAGTACTTC. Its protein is CASSLGQGGYYEQYF.

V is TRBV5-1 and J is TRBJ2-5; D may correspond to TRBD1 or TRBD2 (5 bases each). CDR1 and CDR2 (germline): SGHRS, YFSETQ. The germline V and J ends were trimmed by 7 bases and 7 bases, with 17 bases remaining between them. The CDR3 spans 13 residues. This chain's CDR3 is CASFPDTEGTQYF. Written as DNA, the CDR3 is TGCGCCAGCTTTCCGGACACCGAGGGGACCCAGTACTTC.

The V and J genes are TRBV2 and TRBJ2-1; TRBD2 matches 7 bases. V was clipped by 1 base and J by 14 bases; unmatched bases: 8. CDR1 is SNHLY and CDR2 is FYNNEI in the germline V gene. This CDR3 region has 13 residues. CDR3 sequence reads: CASSEGAGVVKFF. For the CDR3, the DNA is TGTGCCAGCAGTGAAGGGGCGGGAGTAGTCAAGTTCTTC.

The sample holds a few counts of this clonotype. CDR3: CASSRGSSYNEQFF. For the CDR3, the DNA is TGTGCCAGCAGTCGCGGAAGCTCCTACAATGAGCAGTTCTTC. The V and J genes are TRBV25-1 and TRBJ2-1; D gene uncertain. Germline CDR1 is MGHDK and CDR2 is SYGVNS. The CDR3 contains 14 residues. The V and J ends lost 5 bases and 0 bases respectively, with 8 bases between them.